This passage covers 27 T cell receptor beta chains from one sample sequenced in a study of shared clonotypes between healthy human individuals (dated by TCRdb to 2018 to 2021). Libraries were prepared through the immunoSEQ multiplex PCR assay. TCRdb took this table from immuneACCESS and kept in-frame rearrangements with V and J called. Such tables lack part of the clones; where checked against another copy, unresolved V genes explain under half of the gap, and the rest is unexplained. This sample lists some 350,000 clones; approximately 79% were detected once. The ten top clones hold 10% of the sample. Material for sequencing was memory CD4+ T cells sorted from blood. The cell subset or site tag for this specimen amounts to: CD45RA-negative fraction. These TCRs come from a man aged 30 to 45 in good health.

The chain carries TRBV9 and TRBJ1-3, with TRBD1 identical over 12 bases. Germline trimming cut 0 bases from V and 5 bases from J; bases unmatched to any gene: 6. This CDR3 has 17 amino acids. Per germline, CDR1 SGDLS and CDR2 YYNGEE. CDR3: CASSVEAGTGGRNTIYF. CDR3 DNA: TGTGCCAGCAGCGTAGAAGCCGGGACAGGGGGCAGAAACACCATATATTTT.

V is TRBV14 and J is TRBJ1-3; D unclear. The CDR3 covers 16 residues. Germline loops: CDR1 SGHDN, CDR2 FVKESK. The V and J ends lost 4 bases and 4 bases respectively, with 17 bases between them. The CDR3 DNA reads TGTGCCAGCAGCCCCAAAATAAACGCCGCGGGAAACACCATATATTTT. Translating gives CASSPKINAAGNTIYF.

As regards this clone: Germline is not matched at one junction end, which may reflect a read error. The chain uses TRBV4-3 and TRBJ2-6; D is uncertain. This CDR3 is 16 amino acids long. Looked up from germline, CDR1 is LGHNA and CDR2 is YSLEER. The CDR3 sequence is CASSQGRISGANVLTF. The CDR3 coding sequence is TGCGCCAGCAGCCAAGGTCGTATCTCTGGTGCCAACGTCCTGACTTTC.

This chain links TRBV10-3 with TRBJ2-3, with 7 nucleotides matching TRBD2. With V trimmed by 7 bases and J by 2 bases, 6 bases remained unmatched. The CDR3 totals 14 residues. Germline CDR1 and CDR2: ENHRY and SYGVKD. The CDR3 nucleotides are TGTGCCATCATGCGGGCGGGAGCCACAGATACGCAGTATTTT. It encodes CAIMRAGATDTQYF.

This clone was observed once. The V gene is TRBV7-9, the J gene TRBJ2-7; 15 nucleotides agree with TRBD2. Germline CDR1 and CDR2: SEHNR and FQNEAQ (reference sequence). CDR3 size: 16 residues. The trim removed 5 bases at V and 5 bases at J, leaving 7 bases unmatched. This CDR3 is CASSRPGTSGRNEQYF. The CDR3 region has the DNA TGTGCCAGCAGCCGTCCCGGGACTAGCGGGAGGAACGAGCAGTACTTC.

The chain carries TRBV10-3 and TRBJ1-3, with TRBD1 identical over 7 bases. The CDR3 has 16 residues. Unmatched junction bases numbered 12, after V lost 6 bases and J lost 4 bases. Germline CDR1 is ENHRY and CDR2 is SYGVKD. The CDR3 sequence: CAIRDPTWGQGNTIYF. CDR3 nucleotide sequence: TGTGCCATCAGGGACCCGACCTGGGGACAGGGAAACACCATATATTTT.

In DNA form, the CDR3 reads TGTGCCAGAAGTCGAATGACAGGGCCGTGCCCTGAAGCTTTCTTT. Translation: CARSRMTGPCPEAFF. The chain links TRBV5-3 to TRBJ1-1, with 7 bases matching TRBD1. TRBV5-3 is assigned to the ORF class and has an uncertain function. With 5 bases clipped from V and 6 bases from J, the junction kept 13 bases outside the gene matches. There are 15 residues in the CDR3.

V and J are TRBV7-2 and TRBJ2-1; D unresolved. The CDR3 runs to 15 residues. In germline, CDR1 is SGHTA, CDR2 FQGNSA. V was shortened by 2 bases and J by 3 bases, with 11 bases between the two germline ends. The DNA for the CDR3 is TGTGCCAGCAGCTTAACCCCGGGCGACTACAATGAGCAGTTCTTC. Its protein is CASSLTPGDYNEQFF. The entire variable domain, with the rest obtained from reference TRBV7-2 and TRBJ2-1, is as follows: GAGVSQSPSNKVTEKGKDVELRCDPISGHTALYWYRQSLGQGLEFLIYFQGNSAPDKSGLPSDRFSAERTGGSVSTLTIQRTQQEDSAVYLCASSLTPGDYNEQFFGPGTRLTVL.

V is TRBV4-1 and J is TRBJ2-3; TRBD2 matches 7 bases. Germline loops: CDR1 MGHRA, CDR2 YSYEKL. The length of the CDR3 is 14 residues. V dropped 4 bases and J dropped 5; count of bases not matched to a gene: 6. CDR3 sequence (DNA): TGCGCCAGCAGCCGCAATCGGGGGGAAGATACGCAGTATTTT. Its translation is CASSRNRGEDTQYF.

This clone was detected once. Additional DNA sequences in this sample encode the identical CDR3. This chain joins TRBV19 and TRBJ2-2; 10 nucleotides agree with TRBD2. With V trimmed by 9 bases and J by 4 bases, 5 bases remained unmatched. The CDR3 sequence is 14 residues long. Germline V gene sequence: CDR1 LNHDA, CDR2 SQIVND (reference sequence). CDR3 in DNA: TGTGCCAGCAGGACTAGCGGCCGCACCGGGGAGCTGTTTTTT. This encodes CASRTSGRTGELFF.

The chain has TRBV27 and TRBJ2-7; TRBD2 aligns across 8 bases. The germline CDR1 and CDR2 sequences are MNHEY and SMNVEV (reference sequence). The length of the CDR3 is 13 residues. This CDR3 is CAKPCGRSYEQYF. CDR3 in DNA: TGTGCGAAGCCCTGCGGGAGGTCCTACGAGCAGTACTTC.

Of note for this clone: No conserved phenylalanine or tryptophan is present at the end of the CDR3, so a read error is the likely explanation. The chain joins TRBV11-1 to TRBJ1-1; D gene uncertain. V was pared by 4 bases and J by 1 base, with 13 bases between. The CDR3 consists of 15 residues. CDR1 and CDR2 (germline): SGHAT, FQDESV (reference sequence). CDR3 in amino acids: CASSSGVRTNTEAFL. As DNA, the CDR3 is TGTGCCAGCAGCTCCGGCGTCAGAACGAACACTGAAGCTTTCCTT.

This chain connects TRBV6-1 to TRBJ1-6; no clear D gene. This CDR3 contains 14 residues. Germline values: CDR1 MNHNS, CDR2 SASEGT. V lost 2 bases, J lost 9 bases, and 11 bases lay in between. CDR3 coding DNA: TGTGCCAGCAGTGAAATCAATTCAGGTTCACCCCTCCACTTT. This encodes CASSEINSGSPLHF.

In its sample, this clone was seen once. The CDR3 DNA reads TGCGGGGTTTCGGGGCTAGCGGGCACAGATACGCAGTATTTT. Amino acid sequence: CGVSGLAGTDTQYF. The rearrangement uses TRBV29-1 and TRBJ2-3, with 7 positions matching TRBD2. The germline gives CDR1 SQVTM, CDR2 ANQGSEA. This CDR3 comprises 14 residues.

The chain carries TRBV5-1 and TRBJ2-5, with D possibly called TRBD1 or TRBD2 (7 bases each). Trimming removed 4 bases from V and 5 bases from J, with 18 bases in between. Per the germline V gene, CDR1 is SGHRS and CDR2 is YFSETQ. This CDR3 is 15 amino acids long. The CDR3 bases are TGCGCCAGCAGCGACCCTCGACAGGGAGGGGAGACCCAGTACTTC. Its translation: CASSDPRQGGETQYF.

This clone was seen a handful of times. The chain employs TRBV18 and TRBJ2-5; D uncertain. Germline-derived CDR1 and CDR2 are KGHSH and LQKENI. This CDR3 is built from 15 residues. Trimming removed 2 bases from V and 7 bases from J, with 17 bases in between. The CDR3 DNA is TGTGCCAGCTCACCAACTCAGCAGGTTGCTTCGACCCAGTACTTC. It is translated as CASSPTQQVASTQYF.

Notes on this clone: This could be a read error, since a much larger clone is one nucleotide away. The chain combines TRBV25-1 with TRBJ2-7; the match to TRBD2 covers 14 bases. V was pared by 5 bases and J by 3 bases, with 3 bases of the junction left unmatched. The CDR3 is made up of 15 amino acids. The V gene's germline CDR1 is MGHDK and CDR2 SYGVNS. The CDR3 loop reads CASSTGTSGSYEQYF. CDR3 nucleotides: TGTGCCAGCAGTACCGGGACTAGCGGGAGCTACGAGCAGTACTTC.

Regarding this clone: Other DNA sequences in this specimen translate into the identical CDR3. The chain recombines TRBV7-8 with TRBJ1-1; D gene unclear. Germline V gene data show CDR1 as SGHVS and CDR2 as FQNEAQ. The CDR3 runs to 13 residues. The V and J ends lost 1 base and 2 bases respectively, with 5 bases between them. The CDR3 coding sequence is TGTGCCAGCAGCTTAGAGGGCAACACTGAAGCTTTCTTT. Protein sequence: CASSLEGNTEAFF.

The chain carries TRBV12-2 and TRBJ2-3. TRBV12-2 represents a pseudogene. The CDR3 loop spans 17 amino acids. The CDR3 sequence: CASRLGFGPRLTDTQYF. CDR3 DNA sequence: TGTGCAAGTCGCTTAGGTTTCGGCCCCCGGCTCACAGATACGCAGTATTTT.

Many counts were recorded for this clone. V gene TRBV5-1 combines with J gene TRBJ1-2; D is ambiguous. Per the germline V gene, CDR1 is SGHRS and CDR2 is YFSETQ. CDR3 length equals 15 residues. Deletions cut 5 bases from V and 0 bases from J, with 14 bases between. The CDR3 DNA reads TGCGCCAGCAGTGTAGGTCGTGGGACTAACTATGGCTACACCTTC. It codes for CASSVGRGTNYGYTF.

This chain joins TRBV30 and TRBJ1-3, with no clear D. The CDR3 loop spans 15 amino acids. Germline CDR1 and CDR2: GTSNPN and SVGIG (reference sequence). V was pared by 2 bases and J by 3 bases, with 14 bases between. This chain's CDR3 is CAWSSQFLFGNTIYF. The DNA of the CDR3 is TGTGCCTGGAGTTCTCAGTTTCTTTTTGGAAACACCATATATTTT.

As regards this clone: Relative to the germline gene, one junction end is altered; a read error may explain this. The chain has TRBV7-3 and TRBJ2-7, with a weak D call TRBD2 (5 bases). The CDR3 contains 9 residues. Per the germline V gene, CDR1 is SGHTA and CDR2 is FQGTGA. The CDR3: CASSLRDCF. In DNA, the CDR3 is TGTGCCAGCAGCTTGAGGGATTGTTTC.

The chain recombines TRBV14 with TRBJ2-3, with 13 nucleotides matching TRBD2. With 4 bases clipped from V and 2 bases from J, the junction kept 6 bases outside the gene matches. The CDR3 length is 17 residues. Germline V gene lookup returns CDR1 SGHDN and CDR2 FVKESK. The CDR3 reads CASSPGGLAGYTDTQYF. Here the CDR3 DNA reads TGTGCCAGCAGCCCAGGGGGACTAGCGGGATACACAGATACGCAGTATTTT.

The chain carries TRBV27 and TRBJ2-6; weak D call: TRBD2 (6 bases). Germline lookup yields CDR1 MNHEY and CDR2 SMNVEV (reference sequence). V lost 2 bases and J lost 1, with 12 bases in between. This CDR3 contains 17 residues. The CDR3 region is CASSLISGRSGANVLTF. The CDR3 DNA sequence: TGTGCCAGCAGTTTAATCTCAGGGAGGTCTGGGGCCAACGTCCTGACTTTC.

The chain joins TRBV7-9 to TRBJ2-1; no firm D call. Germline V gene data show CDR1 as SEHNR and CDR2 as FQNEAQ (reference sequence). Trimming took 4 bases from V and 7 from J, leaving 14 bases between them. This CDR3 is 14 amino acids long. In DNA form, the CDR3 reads TGTGCCAGCAGCTCATTACTATCGAAGAATGAGCAGTTCTTC. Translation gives CASSSLLSKNEQFF.

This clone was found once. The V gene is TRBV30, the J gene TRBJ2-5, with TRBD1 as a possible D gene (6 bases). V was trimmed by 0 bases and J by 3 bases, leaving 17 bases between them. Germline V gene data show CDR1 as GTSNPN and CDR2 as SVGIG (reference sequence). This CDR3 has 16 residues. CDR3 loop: CAWSVNRPGVEETQYF. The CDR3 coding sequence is TGTGCCTGGAGTGTCAACCGTCCAGGGGTGGAAGAGACCCAGTACTTC.

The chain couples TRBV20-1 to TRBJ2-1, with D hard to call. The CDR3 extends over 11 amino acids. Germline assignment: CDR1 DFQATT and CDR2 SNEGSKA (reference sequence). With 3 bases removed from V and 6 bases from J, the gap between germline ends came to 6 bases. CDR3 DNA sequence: TGCAGTGCTAGTGGGCCCAATGAGCAGTTCTTC. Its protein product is CSASGPNEQFF.